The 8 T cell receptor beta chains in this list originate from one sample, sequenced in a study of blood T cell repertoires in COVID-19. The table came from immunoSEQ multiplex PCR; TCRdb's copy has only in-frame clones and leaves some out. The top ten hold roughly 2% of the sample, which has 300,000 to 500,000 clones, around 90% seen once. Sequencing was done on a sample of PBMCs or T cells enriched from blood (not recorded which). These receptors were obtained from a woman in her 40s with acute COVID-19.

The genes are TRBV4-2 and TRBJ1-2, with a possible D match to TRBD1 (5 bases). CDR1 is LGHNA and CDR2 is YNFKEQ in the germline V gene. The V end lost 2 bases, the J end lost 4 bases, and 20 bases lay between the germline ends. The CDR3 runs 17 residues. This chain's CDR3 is CASSQPGDGGFLYGYTF. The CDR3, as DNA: TGTGCCAGCAGCCAACCTGGGGACGGGGGATTCCTCTATGGCTACACCTTC.

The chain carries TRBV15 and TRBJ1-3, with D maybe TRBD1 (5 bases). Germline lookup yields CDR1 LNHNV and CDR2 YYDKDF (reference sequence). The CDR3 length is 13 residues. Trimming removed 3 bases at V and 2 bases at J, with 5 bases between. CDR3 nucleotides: TGTGCCACCAGCAGGGGGCCTGGAAACACCATATATTTT. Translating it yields CATSRGPGNTIYF. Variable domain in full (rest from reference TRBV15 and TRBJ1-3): DAMVIQNPRYQVTQFGKPVTLSCSQTLNHNVMYWYQQKSSQAPKLLFHYYDKDFNNEADTPDNFQSRRPNTSFCFLDIRSPGLGDTAMYLCATSRGPGNTIYFGEGSWLTVV.

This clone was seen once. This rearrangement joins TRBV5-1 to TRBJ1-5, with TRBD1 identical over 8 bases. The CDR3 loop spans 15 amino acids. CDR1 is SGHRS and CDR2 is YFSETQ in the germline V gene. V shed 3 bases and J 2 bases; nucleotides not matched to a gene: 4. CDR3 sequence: CASSYTGGGNQPQHF. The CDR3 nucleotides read TGCGCCAGCAGCTACACAGGGGGGGGCAATCAGCCCCAGCATTTT.

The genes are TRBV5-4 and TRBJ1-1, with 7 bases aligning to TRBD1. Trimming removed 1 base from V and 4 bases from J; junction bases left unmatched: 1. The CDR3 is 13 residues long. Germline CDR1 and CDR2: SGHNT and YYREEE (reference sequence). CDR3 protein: CASSLTGATEAFF. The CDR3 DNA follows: TGTGCCAGCAGCTTGACAGGGGCCACTGAAGCTTTCTTT. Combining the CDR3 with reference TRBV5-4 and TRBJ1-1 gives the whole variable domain ETGVTQSPTHLIKTRGQQVTLRCSSQSGHNTVSWYQQALGQGPQFIFQYYREEENGRGNFPPRFSGLQFPNYSSELNVNALELDDSALYLCASSLTGATEAFFGQGTRLTVV.

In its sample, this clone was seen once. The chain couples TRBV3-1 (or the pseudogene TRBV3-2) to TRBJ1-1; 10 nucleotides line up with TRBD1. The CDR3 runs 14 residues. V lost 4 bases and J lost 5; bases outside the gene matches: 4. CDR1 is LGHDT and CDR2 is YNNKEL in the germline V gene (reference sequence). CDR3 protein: CASSRGQGETEAFF. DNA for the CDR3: TGTGCCAGCAGCCGAGGACAGGGGGAGACTGAAGCTTTCTTT.

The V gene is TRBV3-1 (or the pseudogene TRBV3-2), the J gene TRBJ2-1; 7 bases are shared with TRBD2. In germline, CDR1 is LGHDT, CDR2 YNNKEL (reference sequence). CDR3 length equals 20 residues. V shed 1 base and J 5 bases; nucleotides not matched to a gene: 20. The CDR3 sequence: CASSQVYSSSWASGDNEQFF. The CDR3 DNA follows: TGTGCCAGCAGCCAAGTGTATTCTTCGTCCTGGGCTAGCGGTGACAATGAGCAGTTCTTC.

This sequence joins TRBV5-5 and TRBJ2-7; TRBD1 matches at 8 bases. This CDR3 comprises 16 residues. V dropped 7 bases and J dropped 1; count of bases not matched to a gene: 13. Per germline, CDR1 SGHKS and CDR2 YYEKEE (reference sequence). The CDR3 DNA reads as TGTGCCAGCGCCGTTTTTGGAGGACAGGGATCCTACGAGCAGTACTTC. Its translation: CASAVFGGQGSYEQYF.

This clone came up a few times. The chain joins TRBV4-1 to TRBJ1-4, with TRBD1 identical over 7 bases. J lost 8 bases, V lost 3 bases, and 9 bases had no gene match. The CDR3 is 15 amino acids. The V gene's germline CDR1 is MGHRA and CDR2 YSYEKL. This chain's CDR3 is CASSQTRDSYEKLFF. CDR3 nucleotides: TGCGCCAGCAGCCAGACCAGGGACAGTTACGAAAAACTGTTTTTT.